These 8 T cell receptor beta chains were sequenced from one sample in a study of memory CD4+ T cells and cytomegalovirus serostatus. Profiled with immunoSEQ multiplex PCR; TCRdb holds only in-frame clones, not every one. The sample includes tens of thousands of clones, roughly three quarters of them seen just once. Single viable CD3+CD4+CD8-CD45RO+ cells were sorted as the memory CD4+ T cells. The sequenced material came from memory CD4+ T cells from blood. The receptors come from an adult in good health and CMV-seronegative.

This clone appeared once. The rearrangement links TRBV19 to TRBJ2-6, with D unresolved. V lost 7 bases to trimming and J lost 3 bases, with 4 bases between them. Germline CDR1 and CDR2: LNHDA and SQIVND (reference sequence). The CDR3 length is 12 residues. The CDR3 spells CASISGANVLTF. CDR3 bases: TGTGCCAGTATTAGTGGGGCCAACGTCCTGACTTTC.

This clone has just one count. J is TRBJ1-5 and V is TRBV7-9; D might be TRBD1 (5 bases). V was shortened by 5 bases and J by 0 bases, with 11 bases between the two germline ends. The CDR3 extends over 15 amino acids. CDR1 and CDR2 (germline): SEHNR, FQNEAQ (reference sequence). CDR3 nucleotides: TGTGCCAGCAGCGAAGACAGTTATAGCAATCAGCCCCAGCATTTT. Translated: CASSEDSYSNQPQHF.

The chain carries TRBV7-9 and TRBJ1-2; D might be TRBD1 (5 bases). The V gene lost 0 bases and the J gene lost 7 bases, with 18 bases spanning the gap. Germline CDR1 SEHNR, CDR2 FQNEAQ (reference sequence). The CDR3 runs 16 residues. The CDR3 is CASSLALSRVLVGYTF. The CDR3 region has the DNA TGTGCCAGCAGCTTAGCGCTGAGCAGGGTGTTAGTTGGCTACACCTTC.

This clone was counted a few times. The V and J genes are TRBV6-6 and TRBJ1-6; no clear D gene. The V and J ends lost 6 bases and 10 bases respectively, with 7 bases between them. Germline loops: CDR1 MNHNY, CDR2 SVGAGI (reference sequence). This CDR3 comprises 11 residues. Here the CDR3 DNA reads TGTGCCAGCAGGGGAAAATCACCCCTCCACTTT. It specifies CASRGKSPLHF.

The rearrangement uses TRBV19 and TRBJ2-6, with a weak D call TRBD2 (6 bases). The CDR3 length is 17 residues. V gave up 7 bases and J gave up 0 bases, with 16 bases separating them. The germline V gene has CDR1 LNHDA and CDR2 SQIVND (reference sequence). The chain's CDR3 is CASTSGTLSSGANVLTF. Here the CDR3 DNA reads TGTGCCAGTACCTCCGGGACTTTAAGCTCTGGGGCCAACGTCCTGACTTTC.

The chain recombines TRBV6-1 with TRBJ2-4; D is undetermined. Germline assignment: CDR1 MNHNS and CDR2 SASEGT. Trimming took off 3 bases at V and 1 base at J, with 4 bases between the two ends. CDR3 length equals 13 residues. The CDR3 DNA reads TGTGCCAGCAGTGAGGGGGCCAAAAACATTCAGTACTTC. This encodes CASSEGAKNIQYF.

V gene TRBV5-5 combines with J gene TRBJ1-3; the D gene is possibly TRBD1 (6 bases). The length of the CDR3 is 14 residues. The germline V gene encodes CDR1 SGHKS and CDR2 YYEKEE (reference sequence). Trimming pared 7 bases from V and 0 bases from J, leaving 11 bases between. CDR3 DNA: TGTGCCAGCCACAGAGGGGGCTCTGGAAACACCATATATTTT. Its protein product is CASHRGGSGNTIYF.

V usage is TRBV11-3 and J usage is TRBJ2-6; 8 bases match TRBD2. J lost 2 bases, V lost 5 bases, and 2 bases had no gene match. Germline V CDR1 and CDR2: SGHNT, YENEEA. The CDR3 totals 15 residues. DNA for the CDR3: TGTGCCAGCAGCCGGGGGGGGACTGGGGCCAACGTCCTGACTTTC. This encodes CASSRGGTGANVLTF. The full variable domain, its missing parts supplied by reference TRBV11-3 and TRBJ2-6, is EAGVVQSPRYKIIEKKQPVAFWCNPISGHNTLYWYLQNLGQGPELLIRYENEEAVDDSQLPKDRFSAERLKGVDSTLKIQPAELGDSAVYLCASSRGGTGANVLTFGAGSRLTVL.